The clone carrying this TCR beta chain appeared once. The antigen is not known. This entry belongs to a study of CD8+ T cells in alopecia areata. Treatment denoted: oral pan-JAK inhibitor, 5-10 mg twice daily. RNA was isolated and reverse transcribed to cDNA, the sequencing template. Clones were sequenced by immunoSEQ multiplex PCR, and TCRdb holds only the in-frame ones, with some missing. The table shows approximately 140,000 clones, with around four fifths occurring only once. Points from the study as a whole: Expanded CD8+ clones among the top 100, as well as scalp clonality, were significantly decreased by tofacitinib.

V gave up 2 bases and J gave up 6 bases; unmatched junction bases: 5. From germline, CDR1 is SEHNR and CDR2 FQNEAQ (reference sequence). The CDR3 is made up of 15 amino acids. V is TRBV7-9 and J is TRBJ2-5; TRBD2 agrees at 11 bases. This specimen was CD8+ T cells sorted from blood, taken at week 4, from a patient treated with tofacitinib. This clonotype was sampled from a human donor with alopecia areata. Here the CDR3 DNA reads TGTGCCAGCAGCTTATCGACTAGCGGGGTCCAGACCCAGTACTTC. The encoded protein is CASSLSTSGVQTQYF.